Shown below are 23 T cell receptor beta chains from a single sample sequenced in a study of T cells in Graves' hyperthyroidism and ophthalmopathy. Template material for amplifying TCR beta CDR3 regions consisted of RNA transcripts. First-round RT-PCR of the TCR CDR3 relied on the HTBI primer set. MiXCR, run by TCRdb on the multiplex PCR reads, gives a single entry per CDR3 protein. The sample yields roughly 570,000 distinct CDR3 sequences, roughly 50% seen once. Sequences were obtained from peripheral blood or thyroid tissue (not recorded which). The receptor set was obtained from a woman younger than 35 with Graves' hyperthyroidism.

In its sample, this clonotype was seen many times. The chain is built from TRBV2 and TRBJ2-1, with TRBD1 matching over 7 bases. Trimming took 5 bases from V and 3 from J; bases not matched to a gene: 1. Germline V gene lookup returns CDR1 SNHLY and CDR2 FYNNEI. This CDR3 region has 13 residues. As DNA, the CDR3 is TGTGCCAGCAGTCCAGGGGGCTACAATGAGCAGTTCTTC. Its translation is CASSPGGYNEQFF. Drawing the rest from reference TRBV2 and TRBJ2-1, the complete variable domain is EPEVTQTPSHQVTQMGQEVILRCVPISNHLYFYWYRQILGQKVEFLVSFYNNEISEKSEIFDDQFSVERPDGSNFTLKIRSTKLEDSAMYFCASSPGGYNEQFFGPGTRLTVL.

The chain joins TRBV29-1 to TRBJ2-7; 12 positions agree with TRBD2. The junction had 10 bases not matched to a gene; V was cut back by 1 base and J by 6 bases. The CDR3 runs to 16 residues. Looked up from germline, CDR1 is SQVTM and CDR2 is ANQGSEA. As DNA, the CDR3 is TGCAGCGTTGAAGGGGCCTTACTAGCGGGAGGATCCGAGCAGTACTTC. As protein: CSVEGALLAGGSEQYF.

This clonotype was observed many times. The chain uses TRBV9 and TRBJ2-7; 8 bases align to TRBD1. The length of the CDR3 is 14 residues. Germline V gene lookup returns CDR1 SGDLS and CDR2 YYNGEE. Unmatched junction bases numbered 3, after V lost 2 bases and J lost 2 bases. Here the CDR3 reads CASSVRDRTYEQYF. The CDR3 DNA reads TGTGCCAGCAGCGTCCGGGACAGGACCTACGAGCAGTACTTC.

The chain combines TRBV9 with TRBJ2-2; 8 bases line up with TRBD1. Germline lookup yields CDR1 SGDLS and CDR2 YYNGEE. The CDR3 spans 18 residues. J lost 4 bases, V lost 1 base, and 12 bases had no gene match. The CDR3 DNA follows: TGTGCCAGCAGCGTAATTTTTGTTGGACAGGGCTCCACCGGGGAGCTGTTTTTT. Protein sequence: CASSVIFVGQGSTGELFF.

The chain uses TRBV20-1 and TRBJ2-5; D is unresolved. The CDR3 extends over 13 amino acids. The V gene's germline CDR1 is DFQATT and CDR2 SNEGSKA (reference sequence). The ends were cut back, 6 bases at V and 2 bases at J, with 13 bases in the middle. In nucleotides, the CDR3 is TGCAGTGCCAGCACCTTCGGACAAGAGACCCAGTACTTC. This encodes CSASTFGQETQYF.

There are many counts of this clonotype. The chain combines TRBV7-3 with TRBJ1-2; tentatively, D is TRBD1 (6 bases). Germline V gene data show CDR1 as SGHTA and CDR2 as FQGTGA. The CDR3 length is 13 residues. The V gene lost 2 bases and the J gene lost 8 bases, with 12 bases spanning the gap. The CDR3 coding sequence is TGTGCCAGCAGCTTAGACGGGGGCGAAGGCTACACCTTC. This encodes CASSLDGGEGYTF.

The chain joins TRBV7-6 to TRBJ2-5; a possible D gene is TRBD2 (6 bases). V was shortened by 1 base and J by 9 bases, with 24 bases between the two germline ends. CDR1 SGHVS and CDR2 FNYEAQ come from the germline V gene. The CDR3 length is 17 residues. The CDR3 DNA reads as TGTGCCAGCAGCTTAGGACCGGCGGGGTATAGCAATCAGCCCCAGTACTTC. Amino acid sequence: CASSLGPAGYSNQPQYF.

The count of this clonotype is one. The chain joins TRBV4-2 to TRBJ2-1, with 7 bases aligning to TRBD2. The V and J ends lost 0 bases and 6 bases, in that order; junction bases with no gene match: 8. Germline assignment: CDR1 LGHNA and CDR2 YNFKEQ. CDR3 length: 16 residues. The CDR3 region is CASSQDAAGGGNEQFF. The CDR3 DNA reads as TGTGCCAGCAGCCAAGATGCGGCGGGCGGGGGCAATGAGCAGTTCTTC.

This chain links TRBV29-1 with TRBJ2-5; unclear D gene. V shed 8 bases and J shed 3 bases, with 13 bases lying between them. The CDR3 is 12 residues long. Germline-derived CDR1 and CDR2 are SQVTM and ANQGSEA. CDR3 protein: CSLGQAKETQYF. Written as DNA, the CDR3 is TGCAGCTTAGGCCAGGCAAAAGAGACCCAGTACTTC. The variable domain in full, with the rest retrieved from reference TRBV29-1 and TRBJ2-5, is SAVISQKPSRDICQRGTSLTIQCQVDSQVTMMFWYRQQPGQSLTLIATANQGSEATYESGFVIDKFPISRPNLTFSTLTVSNMSPEDSSIYLCSLGQAKETQYFGPGTRLLVL.

The chain uses TRBV20-1 and TRBJ2-3; no firm D call. This CDR3 region has 14 residues. Germline loops: CDR1 DFQATT, CDR2 SNEGSKA (reference sequence). V lost 3 bases, J lost 1 base, and 11 bases lay in between. The CDR3 DNA reads as TGCAGTGCTAGTCGGACGCACGGCACAGATACGCAGTATTTT. Translated, it gives CSASRTHGTDTQYF.

V and J are TRBV11-3 and TRBJ1-6, with D hard to call. CDR1 SGHNT and CDR2 YENEEA come from the germline V gene. The V and J ends lost 2 bases and 3 bases respectively, with 5 bases between them. CDR3 length: 14 amino acids. CDR3 amino acids: CASSLQNYNSPLHF. In DNA form, the CDR3 reads TGTGCCAGCAGCTTACAAAACTATAATTCACCCCTCCACTTT.

This clonotype occurred many times. CDR3 protein: CASSQGFHEQYF. As DNA, the CDR3 is TGTGCCAGCAGTCAAGGGTTCCACGAGCAGTACTTC. The chain has TRBV6-5 and TRBJ2-7; unclear D gene. This CDR3 is 12 amino acids long. From germline, CDR1 is MNHEY and CDR2 SVGAGI. V dropped 5 bases and J dropped 5 bases, with 10 bases sitting between them.

In its sample, this clonotype was seen a few times. The chain combines TRBV29-1 with TRBJ2-1, with unresolved D. The CDR3 is made up of 16 amino acids. Germline CDR1 reads SQVTM; CDR2 reads ANQGSEA. Trimming left V 0 bases short and J 0 bases short, with 12 bases between. CDR3 DNA: TGCAGCGTTGAAGACCAGCGCCCTAGCTCCTACAATGAGCAGTTCTTC. Translation: CSVEDQRPSSYNEQFF.

This sequence joins TRBV20-1 and TRBJ2-5, with D possibly being TRBD1 or TRBD2 (5 bases each). The V end was cut by 6 bases, the J end by 5 bases, with 13 bases between. CDR1 is DFQATT and CDR2 is SNEGSKA in the germline V gene (reference sequence). The CDR3 sequence is 12 residues long. The CDR3 loop is CSASTRGETQYF. CDR3 coding DNA: TGCAGTGCCAGCACCCGGGGCGAGACCCAGTACTTC.

V gene TRBV12-3 or TRBV12-4 combines with J gene TRBJ1-5; D is possibly TRBD1 (5 bases). This CDR3 is 13 amino acids long. The V end was cut by 3 bases, the J end by 11 bases, with 14 bases between. The CDR3 coding sequence is TGTGCCAGCAGTTTTCAGCAGGGAGAGACCCAGCATTTT. It translates to CASSFQQGETQHF.

Many counts were recorded for this clonotype. The V and J genes are TRBV20-1 and TRBJ1-5; weak D call: TRBD1 (5 bases). CDR1 is DFQATT and CDR2 is SNEGSKA in the germline V gene (reference sequence). Trimming removed 6 bases at V and 1 base at J, with 13 bases between. The CDR3 length is 14 residues. The chain's CDR3 is CSARVGESNQPQHF. CDR3 DNA sequence: TGCAGTGCAAGGGTGGGGGAGAGCAATCAGCCCCAGCATTTT.

This clonotype occurred many times. The chain has TRBV12-3 or TRBV12-4 and TRBJ1-5; D not resolved. V lost 3 bases and J 3 bases, leaving 9 bases between the germline ends. This CDR3 has 14 amino acids. CDR3 in DNA: TGTGCCAGCAGTTTTTTGGGGTCCAATCAGCCCCAGCATTTT. This codes for CASSFLGSNQPQHF.

In its sample, this clonotype was seen many times. The J gene is TRBJ1-1, the V gene TRBV7-8, with 9 bases fitting TRBD1. This CDR3 has 13 residues. V was clipped by 5 bases and J by 8 bases; unmatched bases: 6. Germline-derived CDR1 and CDR2 are SGHVS and FQNEAQ. The CDR3 loop reads CASSPGDRAEAFF. The CDR3 nucleotides read TGTGCCAGCAGCCCTGGGGACAGGGCCGAAGCTTTCTTT. The variable domain in full, with the rest retrieved from reference TRBV7-8 and TRBJ1-1, is GAGVSQSPRYKVAKRGQDVALRCDPISGHVSLFWYQQALGQGPEFLTYFQNEAQLDKSGLPSDRFFAERPEGSVSTLKIQRTQQEDSAVYLCASSPGDRAEAFFGQGTRLTVV.

The chain combines TRBV2 with TRBJ2-3, with TRBD2 matching over 9 bases. The V and J ends lost 5 bases and 0 bases, in that order; junction bases with no gene match: 6. The germline V gene has CDR1 SNHLY and CDR2 FYNNEI. The CDR3 is 16 residues long. The CDR3 here is CASSSTSGLSTDTQYF. The CDR3 DNA is TGTGCCAGCAGTTCGACTAGCGGCCTTAGCACAGATACGCAGTATTTT. Filled out from reference TRBV2 and TRBJ2-3, the complete variable domain reads EPEVTQTPSHQVTQMGQEVILRCVPISNHLYFYWYRQILGQKVEFLVSFYNNEISEKSEIFDDQFSVERPDGSNFTLKIRSTKLEDSAMYFCASSSTSGLSTDTQYFGPGTRLTVL.

This clonotype appeared a few times. The chain recombines TRBV3-1 with TRBJ2-5; unclear D gene. Trimming removed 3 bases from V and 7 bases from J, with 9 bases in between. Germline V lookup: CDR1 LGHDT, CDR2 YNNKEL (reference sequence). The CDR3 length is 12 residues. In DNA, the CDR3 is TGTGCCAGCAGCCAGGTAGAGTGGACCCAGTACTTC. Amino acid sequence: CASSQVEWTQYF.

Remarks on this clonotype: A much larger clone differs from this one at a single base, so this may be a read error. This chain uses TRBV7-9 with TRBJ2-7, with 7 bases aligning to TRBD1. This CDR3 spans 13 amino acids. Germline V lookup: CDR1 SEHNR, CDR2 FQNEAQ (reference sequence). V gave up 5 bases and J gave up 3 bases; unmatched junction bases: 4. CDR3 loop: CASSGTANYEQYF. The CDR3 DNA reads TGTGCCAGCAGCGGGACAGCCAACTACGAGCAGTACTTC.

Turning to this clonotype: Because the CDR3 is missing its conserved closing phenylalanine or tryptophan, this is likely a read error. The DNA is omitted, as the CDR3 cannot be located on it reliably, and the CDR3 follows TCRdb's listing. The chain joins TRBV2 to TRBJ1-4. CDR1 is SNHLY, CDR2 FYNNEI, per germline. The CDR3 totals 9 residues, both ends included. CDR3 in amino acids: CASSDKTVY.

This clonotype was counted ten times or more. The chain has TRBV24-1 and TRBJ2-2; 8 bases line up with TRBD2. This CDR3 has 15 amino acids. Germline-derived CDR1 and CDR2 are KGHDR and SFDVKD. The V gene end was trimmed by 5 bases and the J gene end by 0 bases; junction bases not matched to a gene: 1. The CDR3 region has the DNA TGTGCCACCAGTGGAGCGGGAGCGAACACCGGGGAGCTGTTTTTT. Protein product: CATSGAGANTGELFF.